This T cell receptor (beta chain) stems from a study of blood T cell repertoires in COVID-19. Authors' data handling: Reference gene primer amplification gave nucleated cell count estimates. Method: immunoSEQ multiplex PCR; TCRdb's copy keeps in-frame clones and lacks some. V, J and clone size derive from that table, while D and trimming were established from the DNA sequence. The sample consists of 150,000 to 200,000 clones, around 86% of them appearing once. Trimming removed 4 bases from V and 8 bases from J; junction bases left unmatched: 6. The CDR3 is 15 amino acids. Germline V CDR1 and CDR2: SGHTA, FQGTGA.

The sample comprised peripheral blood. The chain has TRBV7-3 and TRBJ2-1; 12 nucleotides line up with TRBD2. This receptor was identified in a man between 18 and 29 years old with acute or convalescent COVID-19. The CDR3 nucleotides are TGTGCCAGCAGCTCTACTAGCGGGGGGACCTATGAGCAGTTCTTC. It codes for CASSSTSGGTYEQFF.